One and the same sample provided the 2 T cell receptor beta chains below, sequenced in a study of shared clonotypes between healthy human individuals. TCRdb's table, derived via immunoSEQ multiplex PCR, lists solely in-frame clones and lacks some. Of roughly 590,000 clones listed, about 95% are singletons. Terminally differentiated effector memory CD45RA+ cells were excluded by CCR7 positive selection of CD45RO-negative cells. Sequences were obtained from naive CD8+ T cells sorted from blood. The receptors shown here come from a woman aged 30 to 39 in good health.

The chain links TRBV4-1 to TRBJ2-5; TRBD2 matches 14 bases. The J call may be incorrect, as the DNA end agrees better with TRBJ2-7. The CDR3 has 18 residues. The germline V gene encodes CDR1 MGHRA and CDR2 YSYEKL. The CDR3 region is CASSPGLAGAGLTYEQYF. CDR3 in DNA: TGCGCCAGCAGCCCGGGACTAGCGGGAGCGGGCCTAACCTACGAGCAGTACTTC.

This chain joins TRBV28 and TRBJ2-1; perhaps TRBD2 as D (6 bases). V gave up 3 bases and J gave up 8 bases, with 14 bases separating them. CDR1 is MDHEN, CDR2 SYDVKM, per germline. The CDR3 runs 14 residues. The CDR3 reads CASSFRERGHEQFF. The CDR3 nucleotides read TGTGCCAGCAGTTTCCGGGAGAGAGGCCATGAGCAGTTCTTC.